The present T cell receptor beta chain was sequenced within a study of control samples from healthy donors and cancer patients. This clone was detected only once. The ends were cut back, 8 bases at V and 1 base at J, with 8 bases in the middle. The CDR3 length is 12 residues. CDR1 is LNHDA and CDR2 is SQIVND in the germline V gene (reference sequence). Here immunoSEQ multiplex PCR was the method, and the copy in TCRdb shows in-frame clones only, minus some. Seen here are around 50,000 clones, 89% observed once, and the top ten hold roughly 1.4%. This rearrangement joins TRBV19 to TRBJ1-1; no definite D call. This receptor was taken from a man between 35 and 55 years old with colorectal cancer. The sequenced sample consisted of PBMCs. The chain's CDR3 is CASQKGNTEAFF. The CDR3 coding sequence is TGTGCCAGTCAGAAAGGGAACACTGAAGCTTTCTTT. Based on the CDR3 plus reference TRBV19 and TRBJ1-1, the full variable domain is DGGITQSPKYLFRKEGQNVTLSCEQNLNHDAMYWYRQDPGQGLRLIYYSQIVNDFQKGDIAEGYSVSREKKESFPLTVTSAQKNPTAFYLCASQKGNTEAFFGQGTRLTVV.